Shown below are 8 T cell receptor beta chains from a single sample sequenced in a study of stem cell transplantation in POMP-related autoinflammatory disease. Method: immunoSEQ multiplex PCR; TCRdb's copy keeps in-frame clones and lacks some. The table shows around 9,000 clones, with just over 85% occurring only once. The starting material was CD8+ T cells from PBMCs, obtained after stem cell transplantation. The receptors originated from a human patient with POMP-related autoinflammation and immune dysregulation (PRAID). Some T cells may be the graft donor's.

This rearrangement joins TRBV7-9 to TRBJ2-6; maybe TRBD2 (6 bases). CDR3 size: 17 residues. V lost 5 bases to trimming and J lost 0 bases, with 14 bases between them. Germline CDR1 reads SEHNR; CDR2 reads FQNEAQ (reference sequence). CDR3 nucleotide sequence: TGTGCCAGCAGCAATTCCGGGACTCTCTCTGGGGCCAACGTCCTGACTTTC. Protein sequence: CASSNSGTLSGANVLTF.

CDR3 region: CASRELAGGPKDTQYF. The CDR3 DNA is TGTGCCAGCAGAGAACTAGCGGGAGGGCCTAAAGATACGCAGTATTTT. The chain joins TRBV2 to TRBJ2-3, with 13 positions matching TRBD2. The CDR3 length is 16 residues. From germline, CDR1 is SNHLY and CDR2 FYNNEI. The V gene end was trimmed by 6 bases and the J gene end by 5 bases; junction bases not matched to a gene: 8.

The rearrangement uses TRBV28 and TRBJ2-3; 12 bases match TRBD2. The length of the CDR3 is 15 residues. Trimming cost V 5 bases and J 7 bases; bases outside gene matches: 7. Germline V gives CDR1 MDHEN, CDR2 SYDVKM. CDR3 region: CASSHGTSGFYTQYF. The CDR3 bases are TGTGCCAGCAGTCACGGGACTAGCGGGTTTTATACGCAGTATTTT.

The rearrangement joins TRBV2 to TRBJ1-1, with D unresolved. V was trimmed by 2 bases and J by 8 bases, leaving 6 bases between them. Germline-derived CDR1 and CDR2 are SNHLY and FYNNEI. This CDR3 is built from 11 residues. CDR3 sequence (DNA): TGTGCCAGCAGTGAAAATCGGGAAGCTTTCTTT. It codes for CASSENREAFF.

V gene TRBV7-9 combines with J gene TRBJ2-3, with a tentative D call TRBD1 (6 bases). This CDR3 spans 16 amino acids. The germline CDR1 and CDR2 sequences are SEHNR and FQNEAQ (reference sequence). V dropped 5 bases and J dropped 0 bases, with 15 bases sitting between them. Written as DNA, the CDR3 is TGTGCCAGCAGCCCGGGACAATACGCTAGCACAGATACGCAGTATTTT. Its translation: CASSPGQYASTDTQYF.

V and J are TRBV6-5 and TRBJ2-7; the match to TRBD1 covers 8 bases. CDR1 MNHEY and CDR2 SVGAGI come from the germline V gene. J lost 5 bases, V lost 6 bases, and 6 bases had no gene match. This CDR3 comprises 13 residues. In DNA, the CDR3 is TGTGCCAGCAGGAGACAGGGGCTGGACGAGCAGTACGTC. The encoded protein is CASRRQGLDEQYV.

The J gene is TRBJ1-5, the V gene TRBV18; 7 bases map to TRBD1. Losses at the gene ends were 2 bases for V and 1 base for J; bases not matched to a gene: 5. Per germline, CDR1 KGHSH and CDR2 LQKENI. This CDR3 is 16 amino acids long. Here the CDR3 reads CASSPYTGESNQPQHF. CDR3 DNA sequence: TGTGCCAGCTCACCATATACAGGGGAGAGCAATCAGCCCCAGCATTTT. The full variable domain, completed using reference TRBV18 and TRBJ1-5, is NAGVMQNPRHLVRRRGQEARLRCSPMKGHSHVYWYRQLPEEGLKFMVYLQKENIIDESGMPKERFSAEFPKEGPSILRIQQVVRGDSAAYFCASSPYTGESNQPQHFGDGTRLSIL.

The chain joins TRBV6-5 to TRBJ2-7; TRBD1 matches at 7 bases. Germline V CDR1 and CDR2: MNHEY, SVGAGI. CDR3 length equals 14 residues. V dropped 6 bases and J dropped 2; count of bases not matched to a gene: 7. The CDR3 loop reads CASSPGQEAYEQYV. The CDR3 nucleotides are TGTGCCAGCAGCCCCGGACAGGAAGCCTACGAGCAGTACGTC.